This T cell receptor (beta chain) was sequenced in a study of blood T cell repertoires in COVID-19 (TCRdb year 2020). For context, the study as a whole: Samples covering the acute and convalescent phases of COVID-19 were provided by collaborators in the United States, Italy and Spain. The material from the prospective study consisted of cDNA or gDNA derived from T cells, B-cell-depleted T cells, or PBMCs. Where available, HLA class I and class II types were obtained from metadata supplied by the sample provider rather than from assay-based typing. The repertoires were released in a freely available public database meant as a resource for research on the immune response to SARS-CoV-2. The samples were drawn from the first 160 participants of the ongoing ImmuneRACE study and from more than 1,000 subjects provided by 6 global collaborators. The dataset comprised deeply sampled blood TCRbeta repertoires from subjects exposed to, actively infected with, or recovered from COVID-19. Nearly every sample came with metadata listing a de-identified subject ID, COVID-19 status, age in years and sex. The full study reports these points: The amount of clinical and demographic metadata varied by source and participant and was provided uncurated.

About this clone itself: Its antigen specificity is not known. No base quality values were provided; no much bigger clone lies one nucleotide off.

Including cysteine and phenylalanine, the CDR3 has 15 amino acids. The retained sequence is limited to the CDR3, 45 bases, with the frame set at the first base. V and J lose 5 bases and 2 bases, and a span of 13 bases separates them. Taken from the germline V gene (reference sequence), the CDR1 and CDR2 loops are PRHDT and FYEKMQ. Each collaborating institution followed its own protocols to collect whole blood in K2EDTA tubes. Collaborator samples were shipped for TCRbeta analysis as frozen whole blood, isolated PBMCs, or DNA extracted from either sample type. TCRbeta CDR3 regions were amplified from genomic DNA using the immunoSEQ Assay, a bias-controlled multiplex PCR. The paper's processing steps were these. Within the assay, amplification of reference gene primers was used to estimate how many nucleated cells each sample contained. To quantify the absolute abundance of each unique TCRbeta CDR3 rearrangement, sequence reads were collapsed and filtered. For each sample, productive Simpson clonality was calculated as the square root of Simpson's diversity index across productive rearrangements. Sourced from immuneACCESS, this table was stored by TCRdb with only in-frame sequences that have V and J called. A share of the clones is absent; for the studies checked, an unresolved V gene accounts for under half, and the remainder has no known explanation. The V and J calls and clone size are taken from that table; D and trimming were inferred from the DNA. The sample includes 200,000 to 250,000 clones, with about 83% observed a single time. The ten most abundant clones make up approximately 8% of the sample.

Sequenced: peripheral blood. The TCR comes from a woman between 45 and 65 years old with active or convalescent COVID-19. The rearrangement joined TRBV13 to TRBJ2-1; the D gene is possibly TRBD2, with 5 bases matching. CDR3 region: CASSPPVGAYNEQFF. The nucleotides are TGTGCCAGCAGCCCCCCCGTCGGGGCCTACAATGAGCAGTTCTTC.